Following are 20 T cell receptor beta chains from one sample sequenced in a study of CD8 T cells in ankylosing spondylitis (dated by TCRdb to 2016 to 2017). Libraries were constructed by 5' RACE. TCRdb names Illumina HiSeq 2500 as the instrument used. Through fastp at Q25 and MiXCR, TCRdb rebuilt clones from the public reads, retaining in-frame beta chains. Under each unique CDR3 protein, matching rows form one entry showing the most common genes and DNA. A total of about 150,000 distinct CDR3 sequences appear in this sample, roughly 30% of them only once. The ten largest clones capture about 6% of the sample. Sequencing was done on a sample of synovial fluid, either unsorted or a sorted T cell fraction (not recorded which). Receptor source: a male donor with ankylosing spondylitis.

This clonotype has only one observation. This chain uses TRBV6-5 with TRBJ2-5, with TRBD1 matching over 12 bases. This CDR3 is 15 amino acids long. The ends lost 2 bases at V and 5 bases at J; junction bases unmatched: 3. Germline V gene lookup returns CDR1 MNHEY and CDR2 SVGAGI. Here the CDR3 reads CASSYRDRGQETQYF. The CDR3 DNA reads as TGTGCCAGCAGTTACCGGGACAGGGGGCAGGAGACCCAGTACTTC.

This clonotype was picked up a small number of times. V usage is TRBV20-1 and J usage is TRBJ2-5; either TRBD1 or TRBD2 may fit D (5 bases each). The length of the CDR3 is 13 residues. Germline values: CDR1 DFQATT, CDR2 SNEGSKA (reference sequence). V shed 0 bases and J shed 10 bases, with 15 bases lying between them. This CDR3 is CSARDMAPGGQYF. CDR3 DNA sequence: TGCAGTGCTAGAGATATGGCTCCTGGGGGCCAGTACTTC.

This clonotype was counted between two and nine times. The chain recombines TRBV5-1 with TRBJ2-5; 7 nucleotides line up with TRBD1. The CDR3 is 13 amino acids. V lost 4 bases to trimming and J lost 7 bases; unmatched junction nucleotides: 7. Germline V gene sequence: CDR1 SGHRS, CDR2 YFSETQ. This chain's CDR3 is CASSLDRVGTQYF. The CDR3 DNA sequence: TGCGCCAGCAGCCTTGACAGGGTCGGGACCCAGTACTTC.

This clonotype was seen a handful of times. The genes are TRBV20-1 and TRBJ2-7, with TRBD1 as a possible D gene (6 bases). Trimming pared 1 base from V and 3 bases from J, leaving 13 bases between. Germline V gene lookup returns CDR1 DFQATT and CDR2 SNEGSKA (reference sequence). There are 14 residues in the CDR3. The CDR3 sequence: CSARGQAPLYEQYF. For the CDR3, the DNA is TGCAGTGCTAGAGGACAGGCTCCCCTCTACGAGCAGTACTTC.

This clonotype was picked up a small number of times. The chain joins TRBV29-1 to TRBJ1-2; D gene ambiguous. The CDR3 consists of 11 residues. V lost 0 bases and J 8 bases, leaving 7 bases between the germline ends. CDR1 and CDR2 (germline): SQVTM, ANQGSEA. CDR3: CSVEDLGGYTF. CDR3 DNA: TGCAGCGTTGAAGATCTCGGAGGCTACACCTTC.

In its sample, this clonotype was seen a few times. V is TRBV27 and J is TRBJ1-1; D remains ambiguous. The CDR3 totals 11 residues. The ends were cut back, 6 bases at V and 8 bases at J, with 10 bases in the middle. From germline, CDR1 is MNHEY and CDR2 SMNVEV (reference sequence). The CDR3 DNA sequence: TGTGCCAGCAGAGTTGGGAGGGAAGCTTTCTTT. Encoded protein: CASRVGREAFF.

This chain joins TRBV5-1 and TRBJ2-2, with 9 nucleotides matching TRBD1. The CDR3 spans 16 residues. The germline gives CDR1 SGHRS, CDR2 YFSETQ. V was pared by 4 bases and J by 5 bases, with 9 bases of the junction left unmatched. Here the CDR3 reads CASSLRTGVGTGELFF. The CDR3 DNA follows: TGCGCCAGCAGCCTTCGGACAGGGGTGGGAACCGGGGAGCTGTTTTTT.

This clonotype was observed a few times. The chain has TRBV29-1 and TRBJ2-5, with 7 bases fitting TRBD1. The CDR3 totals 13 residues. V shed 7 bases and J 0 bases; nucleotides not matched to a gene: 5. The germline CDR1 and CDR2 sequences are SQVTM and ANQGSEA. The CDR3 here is CSAKDRNQETQYF. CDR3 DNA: TGCAGCGCCAAGGACAGGAACCAAGAGACCCAGTACTTC.

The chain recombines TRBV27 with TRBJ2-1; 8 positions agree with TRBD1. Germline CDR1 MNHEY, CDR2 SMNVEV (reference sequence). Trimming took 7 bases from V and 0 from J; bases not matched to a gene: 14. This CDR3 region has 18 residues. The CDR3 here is CASIPWGTGSGSYNEQFF. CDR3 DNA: TGTGCCAGCATCCCATGGGGGACAGGCTCCGGCTCCTACAATGAGCAGTTCTTC.

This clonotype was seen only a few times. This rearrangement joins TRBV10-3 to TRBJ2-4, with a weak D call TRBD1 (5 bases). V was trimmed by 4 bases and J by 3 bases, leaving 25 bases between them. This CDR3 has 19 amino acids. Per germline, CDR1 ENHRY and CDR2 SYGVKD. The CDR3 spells CAISAAGWDTELDKNIQYF. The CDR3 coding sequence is TGTGCCATCAGTGCGGCAGGGTGGGATACCGAGCTAGACAAAAACATTCAGTACTTC.

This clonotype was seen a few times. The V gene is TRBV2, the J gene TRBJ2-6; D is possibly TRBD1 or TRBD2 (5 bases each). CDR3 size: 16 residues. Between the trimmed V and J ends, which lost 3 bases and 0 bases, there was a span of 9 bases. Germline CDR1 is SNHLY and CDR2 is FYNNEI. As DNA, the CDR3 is TGTGCCAGCAGTGATTATGGGGGCTCTGGGGCCAACGTCCTGACTTTC. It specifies CASSDYGGSGANVLTF.

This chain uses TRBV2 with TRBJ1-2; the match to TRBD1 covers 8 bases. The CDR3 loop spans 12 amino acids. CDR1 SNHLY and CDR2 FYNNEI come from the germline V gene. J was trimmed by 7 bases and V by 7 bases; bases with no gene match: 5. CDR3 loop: CASTSGGPGYTF. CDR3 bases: TGTGCCAGCACTTCAGGGGGCCCTGGCTACACCTTC.

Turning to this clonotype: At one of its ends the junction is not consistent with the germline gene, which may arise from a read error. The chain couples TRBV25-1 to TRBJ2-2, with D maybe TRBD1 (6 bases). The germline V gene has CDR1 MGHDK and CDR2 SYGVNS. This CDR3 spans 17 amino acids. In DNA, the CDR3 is TGTGCCAGCAGAGAATCCACAGGGATTGAAGGCACCGGGGAGCTGTTTTTT. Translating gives CASRESTGIEGTGELFF.

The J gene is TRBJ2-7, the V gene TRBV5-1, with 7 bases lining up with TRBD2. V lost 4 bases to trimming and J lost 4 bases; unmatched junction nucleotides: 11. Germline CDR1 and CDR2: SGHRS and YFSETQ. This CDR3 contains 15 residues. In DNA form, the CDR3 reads TGCGCCAGCAGCCCCGGATGGGGGGGAGGTTACGAGCAGTACTTC. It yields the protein CASSPGWGGGYEQYF.

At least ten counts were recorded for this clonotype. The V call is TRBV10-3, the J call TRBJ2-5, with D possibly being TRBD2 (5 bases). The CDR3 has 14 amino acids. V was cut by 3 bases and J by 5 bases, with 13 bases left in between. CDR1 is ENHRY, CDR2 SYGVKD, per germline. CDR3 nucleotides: TGTGCCATCAGTGACCTGGGAGTGGACGAGACCCAGTACTTC. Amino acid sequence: CAISDLGVDETQYF.

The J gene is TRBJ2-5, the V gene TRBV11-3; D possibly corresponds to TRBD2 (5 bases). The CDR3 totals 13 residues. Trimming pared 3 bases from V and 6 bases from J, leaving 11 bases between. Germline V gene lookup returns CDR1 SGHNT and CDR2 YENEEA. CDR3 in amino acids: CASSFGIGKTQYF. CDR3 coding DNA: TGTGCCAGCAGCTTCGGGATTGGAAAGACCCAGTACTTC.

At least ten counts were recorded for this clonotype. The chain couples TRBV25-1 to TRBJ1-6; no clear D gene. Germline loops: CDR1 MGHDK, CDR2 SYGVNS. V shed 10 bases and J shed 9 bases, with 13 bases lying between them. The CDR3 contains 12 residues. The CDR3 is CATVWASSPLHF. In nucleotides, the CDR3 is TGTGCCACCGTTTGGGCTTCTTCACCCCTCCACTTT.

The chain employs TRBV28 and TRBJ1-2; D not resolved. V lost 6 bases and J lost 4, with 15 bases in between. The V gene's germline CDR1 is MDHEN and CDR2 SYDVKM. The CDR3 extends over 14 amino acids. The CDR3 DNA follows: TGTGCCAGCAGCTTGACGGACCATCTCTATGGCTACACCTTC. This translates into CASSLTDHLYGYTF.

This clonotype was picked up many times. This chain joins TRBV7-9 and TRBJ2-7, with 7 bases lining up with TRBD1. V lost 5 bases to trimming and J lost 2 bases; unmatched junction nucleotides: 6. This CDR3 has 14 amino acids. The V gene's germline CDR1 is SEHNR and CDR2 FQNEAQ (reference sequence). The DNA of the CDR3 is TGTGCCAGCAGCCCCCAGACAGGGACCTACGAGCAGTACTTC. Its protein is CASSPQTGTYEQYF.

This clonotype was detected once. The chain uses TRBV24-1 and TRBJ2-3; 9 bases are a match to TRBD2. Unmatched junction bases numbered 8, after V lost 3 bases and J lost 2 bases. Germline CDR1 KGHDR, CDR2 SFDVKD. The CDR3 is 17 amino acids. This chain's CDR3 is CATSDTPGGGATDTQYF. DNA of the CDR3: TGTGCCACCAGTGATACTCCGGGCGGGGGGGCCACAGATACGCAGTATTTT.